This TCR beta chain was captured in a study of T-cell memory formation after mild COVID-19. Researchers used 5'RACE with constant-segment primers to make TCR alpha and TCR beta cDNA libraries that carry sample barcodes and UMIs. TCRdb recomputed calls from the 5' RACE reads with MiXCR, one row per CDR3 protein. The repertoire consists of fewer than 350,000 distinct CDR3 sequences, with less than 20% occurring once and the leading ten covering 20% to 25%. CDR3 length: 14 residues. CDR1 and CDR2 (germline): MGHDK, SYGVNS. The V and J ends lost 6 bases and 2 bases respectively, with 12 bases between them. This clonotype was detected only a few times.

This receptor was taken from a man in his late teens or twenties who had mild COVID-19 (a few samples of this study predate the infection). Cell type and time point are not known. The sample taken for sequencing was PBMCs or a T cell subset sorted from them (not recorded which). The V gene is TRBV25-1, the J gene TRBJ2-3; D might be TRBD2 (5 bases). CDR3 residues: CASRARGFTDTQYF. CDR3 in DNA: TGTGCCAGCAGGGCCCGGGGATTCACAGATACGCAGTATTTT.